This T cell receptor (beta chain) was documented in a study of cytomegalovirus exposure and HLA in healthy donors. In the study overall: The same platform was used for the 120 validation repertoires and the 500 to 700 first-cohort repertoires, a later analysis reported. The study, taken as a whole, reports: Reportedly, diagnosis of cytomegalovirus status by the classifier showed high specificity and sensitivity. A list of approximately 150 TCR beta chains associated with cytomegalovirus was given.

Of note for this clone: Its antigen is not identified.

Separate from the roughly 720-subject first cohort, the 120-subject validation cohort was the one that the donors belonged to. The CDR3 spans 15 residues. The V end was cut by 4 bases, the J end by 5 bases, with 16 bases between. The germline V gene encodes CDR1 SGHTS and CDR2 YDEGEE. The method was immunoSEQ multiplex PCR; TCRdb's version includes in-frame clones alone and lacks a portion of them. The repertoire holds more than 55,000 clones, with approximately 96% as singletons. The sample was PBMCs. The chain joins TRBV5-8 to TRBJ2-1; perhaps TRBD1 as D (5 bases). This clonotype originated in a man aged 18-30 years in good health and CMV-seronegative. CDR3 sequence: CASSPQGARDNEQFF. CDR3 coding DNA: TGTGCCAGCAGCCCCCAGGGTGCCCGGGACAATGAGCAGTTCTTC.